A selection of T cell receptor beta chains follows, all from one sample in a study of neurological immune-mediated disorders. TCRdb passed the 5' RACE reads through MiXCR, listing each CDR3 protein once. The sample lists 20,000 or so distinct CDR3 sequences, approximately 2.5% occurring once. Sequenced sample: PBMCs. The receptors were gathered from a woman aged 18-29 years with multiple sclerosis. The CDR3 runs from the conserved cysteine through the conserved F or W. The D gene is left open where the match is weak. Clone size appears in some rows only: once, few, many, or a class for an expanded clone.

size,J,D,V,DNA,CDR3
many,TRBJ2-5,-,TRBV20-1,TGCAGTGCTAGAGATGGAACGGCGGTAGGGGAGACCCAGTACTTC,CSARDGTAVGETQYF
many,TRBJ2-2,-,TRBV7-2,TGTGCCAGCAGCTTATATAACACCGGGGAGCTGTTTTTT,CASSLYNTGELFF
many,TRBJ2-1,-,TRBV24-1,TGTGCCACCTCTGGACTCAGTGAGCAGTTCTTC,CATSGLSEQFF
few,TRBJ1-5,-,TRBV7-9,TGTGCCAGCAGCTTAGGCGGGTATAGCAATCAGCCCCAGAATTTT,CASSLGGYSNQPQNF
many,TRBJ2-5,-,TRBV12-3/TRBV12-4,TGTGCCAGCAGTTTATTTCGGGGCGCCATCATCGAGACCCAGTACTTC,CASSLFRGAIIETQYF
many,TRBJ1-1,TRBD1,TRBV7-6,TGTGCCAGCAGCTCGGACAGGGGGGCTGAAGCTTTCTTT,CASSSDRGAEAFF
many,TRBJ1-1,-,TRBV12-3/TRBV12-4,TGTGCCAGCAGCGCCGGAAGGGACGGTGAAGCTTTCTTT,CASSAGRDGEAFF
many,TRBJ1-4,-,TRBV12-3/TRBV12-4,TGTGCCAGCAGGGACAGTAATGAAAAACTGTTTTTT,CASRDSNEKLFF
many,TRBJ2-6,-,TRBV19,TGTGCCAGTAGTATAGCGACTGGGGCCAACGTCCTGACTTTC,CASSIATGANVLTF
many,TRBJ2-3,-,TRBV5-1,TGCGCCAGCAGCTCTGACTCGCTCGCGAGAGATACGCAGTATTTT,CASSSDSLARDTQYF
many,TRBJ2-1,-,TRBV29-1,TGCAGCGTTCTTCGCCCCGAGCAGTTCTTC,CSVLRPEQFF
many,TRBJ2-3,-,TRBV7-2,TGTGCCAGCAGCTTAATAGTTGCCACAGATACGCAGTATTTT,CASSLIVATDTQYF
many,TRBJ1-2,-,TRBV5-1,TGCGCCAGCGGCGGCAGGGTGATGGATGGCTACACCTTC,CASGGRVMDGYTF
many,TRBJ2-2,TRBD1,TRBV5-1,TGCGCCAGCAGCTTGAGACAGGGGCTGATCACCGGGGAGCTGTTTTTT,CASSLRQGLITGELFF
many,TRBJ1-1,TRBD1,TRBV20-1,TGCAGTGCTAGACGACAGGGGGAGACTGAAGCTTTCTTT,CSARRQGETEAFF
many,TRBJ2-2,-,TRBV3-1,TGTGCCAGCAGCCAAGAGAGTACGAACACCGGGGAGCTGTTTTTT,CASSQESTNTGELFF
medium-sized,TRBJ2-3,-,TRBV14,TGTGCCAGCAGCAGACAGTTTGCTAGCACAGATACGCAGTATTTT,CASSRQFASTDTQYF
many,TRBJ1-2,TRBD1,TRBV7-2,TGTGCCAGCAGCTCGGCTATCGGGACAGGCTACTATGGCTACACCTTC,CASSSAIGTGYYGYTF
many,TRBJ1-6,TRBD1,TRBV12-3/TRBV12-4,TGTGCCAGCAGTATTACAGGGGGCTTCTATAATTCACCCCTCCACTTT,CASSITGGFYNSPLHF
few,TRBJ2-3,TRBD2,TRBV20-1,TGCAGTGCTAGGGTGGGACTAGCGGGGGCCACAGATACGCAGTATTTT,CSARVGLAGATDTQYF
many,TRBJ1-1,-,TRBV28,TGTGCCAGCAATTCCCGTCCAGGGACGGCTTTCTTT,CASNSRPGTAFF
many,TRBJ2-7,-,TRBV6-5,TGTGCCAGCAGTTTAGGACAGAGCTCCTACGAGCAGTACTTC,CASSLGQSSYEQYF
many,TRBJ2-5,-,TRBV20-1,TGCAGTGCTAGGGCGGCAGGGGTCGAGACCCAGTACTTC,CSARAAGVETQYF
many,TRBJ1-1,-,TRBV6-2/TRBV6-3,TGTGCCAGCAGTTTCCCGGGGCCTGAAGCTTTCTTT,CASSFPGPEAFF
many,TRBJ1-4,TRBD1,TRBV5-1,TGCGCCAGCAGCATGGACAGGCCAAATGAAAAACTGTTTTTT,CASSMDRPNEKLFF
many,TRBJ1-4,-,TRBV7-9,TGTGCCAGCAGCGCTTGGCCGCCCGCCAGGGCGGGTAATGAAAAACTGTTTTTT,CASSAWPPARAGNEKLFF
many,TRBJ2-7,-,TRBV6-1,TGTGCCAGCAGTGAAAAGGACGGATCCTACGAGCAGTACTTC,CASSEKDGSYEQYF
medium-sized,TRBJ2-1,TRBD2,TRBV20-1,TGCAGTGCTAGAGTCCGACTAGCGGGGTCCTACAATGAGCAGTTCTTC,CSARVRLAGSYNEQFF
many,TRBJ1-2,-,TRBV24-1,TGTGCCACCAGTGATTCTTTCAGGGGTAACTATGGCTACACCTTC,CATSDSFRGNYGYTF
many,TRBJ1-1,-,TRBV2,TGTGCCAGCAGTACACAGCTGAACACTGAAGCTTTCTTT,CASSTQLNTEAFF
many,TRBJ1-2,TRBD1,TRBV3-1,TGTGCCAGCAGACTTGCCTCCGGGACAGGGGACGGCTACACCTTC,CASRLASGTGDGYTF
many,TRBJ1-1,-,TRBV7-9,TGTGCCAGCAGCCCAATCCCGGTGGGTGAGAGCACTGAAGCTTTCTTT,CASSPIPVGESTEAFF
many,TRBJ2-2,-,TRBV12-5,TGTGCTAGTGGTCTGACAGGAAGGAACACCGGGGAGCTGTTTTTT,CASGLTGRNTGELFF
many,TRBJ2-7,TRBD2,TRBV5-1,TGCGCCAGCAGCTTGGCGGGGGGGTTCTCCTACGAGCAGTACTTC,CASSLAGGFSYEQYF
-,TRBJ1-5,TRBD1,TRBV10-3,TGTGCCATCAGTGGGGGGGACAGCAATCAGCCCCAGAATTTT,CAISGGDSNQPQNF
many,TRBJ2-1,-,TRBV6-5,TGTGCCAGCAGTTACTCCACTAGGAATGAGCAGTTCTTC,CASSYSTRNEQFF
-,TRBJ2-3,TRBD2,TRBV10-3,TGTGCCATCAGTACTAGCGTGTACACAGATACGCAGTATTTT,CAISTSVYTDTQYF
many,TRBJ1-1,-,TRBV7-2,TGTGCCAGCAGCTTAGCCAGGGGAGAGTCGGGAGCTTTCTTT,CASSLARGESGAFF
many,TRBJ1-1,-,TRBV7-9,TGTGCCAGCAGCGCCTGGACTCTAGATGGGGTCGAAGCTTTCTTT,CASSAWTLDGVEAFF
medium-sized,TRBJ1-1,-,TRBV3-1,TGTGCCAGCAGCCATCGACACGCGCCGAACACTGAAGCTTTCTTT,CASSHRHAPNTEAFF
many,TRBJ2-1,-,TRBV7-8,-,CASSSSSGTSVYNEQFF
many,TRBJ2-3,TRBD2,TRBV10-3,TGTGCCATCAGTCCTACTAGCGGACACACAGATACGCAGTATTTT,CAISPTSGHTDTQYF
-,TRBJ2-1,TRBD2,TRBV20-1,TGCAGTGCCCCGAGACTAGCGGGAGGTTCAAATGAGCAGTTCTTC,CSAPRLAGGSNEQFF
-,TRBJ1-1,-,TRBV30,TGTGCCTGGAGATTTGGGCAGGTGGGCACTGAAGCTTTCTTT,CAWRFGQVGTEAFF
many,TRBJ1-5,TRBD1,TRBV20-1,TGCAGTGCCCGGACAGGGGGCATGAGCAATCAGCCCCAGCATTTT,CSARTGGMSNQPQHF
many,TRBJ1-1,-,TRBV7-6,TGTGCCAGCAGCCCCAGGACAGTGAACACTGAAGCTTTCTTT,CASSPRTVNTEAFF
few,TRBJ1-2,-,TRBV7-8,TGTGCCAGCAGCCCGAGACTTGGGGGTGGCTACACCTTC,CASSPRLGGGYTF
medium-sized,TRBJ2-6,-,TRBV5-5,TGTGCCAGCAGCTTGAATGGGGTTGGGGCCAACGTCCTGACTTTC,CASSLNGVGANVLTF
many,TRBJ2-1,TRBD1,TRBV7-7,TGTGCTAGCAGCCAGGACAGGGGGGACAATGAGCAGTTCTTC,CASSQDRGDNEQFF
-,TRBJ2-3,-,TRBV7-8,TGTGCCAGCAGCTTGAGGAGACTCCTGGAAACAGATACGCAGTATTTT,CASSLRRLLETDTQYF
many,TRBJ2-2,-,TRBV20-1,TGCAGTGCTAGGGGTTCGAATCTCGGGGAGCTGTTTTTT,CSARGSNLGELFF
few,TRBJ2-7,-,TRBV5-1,TGCGCCAGCAGCTTGGGTATGGGGATCGCCTACGAGCAGTACTTC,CASSLGMGIAYEQYF
many,TRBJ2-5,-,TRBV7-2,TGTGCCAGCAGCCTGAGCGGCGACAGTTACGAGACCCAGTACTTC,CASSLSGDSYETQYF
many,TRBJ2-5,-,TRBV29-1,TGCAGCGTTGGCCAAGAGACCCAGTACTTC,CSVGQETQYF
-,TRBJ2-7,TRBD1,TRBV6-2/TRBV6-3,TGTGCCAGCAGACCCTTAGGACAGGCTAGCCCCTACGAGCAGTACTTC,CASRPLGQASPYEQYF